This T cell receptor (beta chain) was documented in a study of OX40 agonist ivuxolimab in advanced cancers. Looked up from germline, CDR1 is SGHDN and CDR2 is FVKESK. CDR3 length equals 15 residues. J lost 2 bases, V lost 4 bases, and 4 bases had no gene match. Sampling times: baseline, cycle 4 day 1, cycle 7 day 1. Profiling relied on immunoSEQ multiplex PCR, and the TCRdb table lists in-frame clones only, not all of them. Among tens of thousands of clones listed, roughly nine tenths were seen once. The receptor's source is an adult with an advanced solid tumor such as melanoma, head and neck, liver or kidney cancer. This chain uses TRBV14 with TRBJ1-3; 8 bases map to TRBD1. This sample comprised CD4+ or CD8+ T cells sorted from blood, obtained in a trial of the OX40 agonist ivuxolimab. The CDR3 is CASSPRTGTGNTIYF. The CDR3 region has the DNA TGTGCCAGCAGCCCCAGGACAGGGACTGGAAACACCATATATTTT.